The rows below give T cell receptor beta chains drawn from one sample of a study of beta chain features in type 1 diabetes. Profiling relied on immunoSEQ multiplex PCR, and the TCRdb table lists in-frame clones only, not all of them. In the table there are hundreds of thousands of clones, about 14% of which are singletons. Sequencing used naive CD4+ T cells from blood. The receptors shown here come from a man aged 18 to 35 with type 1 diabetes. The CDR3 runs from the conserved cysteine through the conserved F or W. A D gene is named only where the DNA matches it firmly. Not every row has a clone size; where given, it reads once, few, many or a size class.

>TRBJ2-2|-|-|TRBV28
TGTGCCATCCCCAAGGGATCAAGGACCGGGGAGCTGTTTTTT
CAIPKGSRTGELFF
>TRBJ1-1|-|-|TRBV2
TGTGCCAGCATCCTCTTTGTGGGCGCGGACACTGAAGCTTTCTTT
CASILFVGADTEAFF
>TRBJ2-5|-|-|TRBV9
TGTGCCAGCAGCAAAGGACAGCCCCAAGAGACCCAGTACTTC
CASSKGQPQETQYF
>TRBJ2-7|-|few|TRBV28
TGTGCCAGCAGTTTCCTGATCTACGAGCAGTACTTC
CASSFLIYEQYF
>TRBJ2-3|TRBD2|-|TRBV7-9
TGTGCCAGCAGCTTACCAGCGGGAGGCACAGATACGCAGTATTTT
CASSLPAGGTDTQYF
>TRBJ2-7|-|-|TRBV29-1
TGCAGCGTTGCAGGGGCTTTTTCCTACGAGCAGTACTTC
CSVAGAFSYEQYF
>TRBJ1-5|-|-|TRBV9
TGTGCCAGCAGCGTCCCCCAGCACAGGCGAGGGAGCAATCAGCCCCAGCATTTT
CASSVPQHRRGSNQPQHF
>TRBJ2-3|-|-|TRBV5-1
TGCGCCAGCAGACGGACAGAGGATACGCAGTATTTT
CASRRTEDTQYF
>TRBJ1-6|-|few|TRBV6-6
TGTGCCAGCAGTTCTGGTTGGGCCTATAATTCACCCCTCCACTTT
CASSSGWAYNSPLHF
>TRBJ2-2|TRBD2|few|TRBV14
TGTGCCAGCAGCCAAGGATCCAAGCGGGAGATTATATGGGAGAACACCGGGGAGCTGTTTTTT
CASSQGSKREIIWENTGELFF
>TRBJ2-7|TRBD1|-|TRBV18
TGTGCCAGCTCACCAAGGACAGGGTCGGACCACGAGCAGTACTTC
CASSPRTGSDHEQYF
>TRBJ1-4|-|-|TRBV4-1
TGCGCCAGCAGCATCCCGGCTCGACTGAGCGATGAAAAACTGTTTTTT
CASSIPARLSDEKLFF
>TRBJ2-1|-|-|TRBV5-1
TGCGCCAGCAGCTCCTCCAAACTCGTCAGGGGCCCGTACAATGAGCAGTTCTTC
CASSSSKLVRGPYNEQFF
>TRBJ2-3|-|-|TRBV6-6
TGTGCCAGCAGTTACGGGACTCCTAGCACAGATACGCAGTATTTT
CASSYGTPSTDTQYF
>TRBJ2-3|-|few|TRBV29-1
TGCAGCGTTGAAGCCCCCGACAGATACACAGATACGCAGTATTTT
CSVEAPDRYTDTQYF
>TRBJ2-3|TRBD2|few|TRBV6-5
TGTGCCAGCAGTTCTAGCGGCTCCACAGATACGCAGTATTTT
CASSSSGSTDTQYF